The 20 T cell receptor beta chains presented below share a single source sample, sequenced in a study of blood T cells in healthy people across ages. Through a sample-barcoded 5' primer and a J-beta primer mix, a second PCR was run for about 6 to 11 cycles. In TCRdb, the 5' RACE reads were re-called with MiXCR into one record per CDR3 protein. The data show hundreds of thousands of distinct CDR3 sequences, roughly 21% seen once. The specimen was blood. These receptors came from a man aged 65 to 85 in good health.

This chain links TRBV5-6 with TRBJ2-7, with 8 positions matching TRBD1. CDR1 SGHDT and CDR2 YYEEEE come from the germline V gene. This CDR3 region has 13 residues. With V trimmed by 4 bases and J by 5 bases, 5 bases remained unmatched. Written as DNA, the CDR3 is TGTGCCAGCAGCCGGGACAGGCCCGACGAGCAGTACTTC. Amino acids: CASSRDRPDEQYF.

The CDR3 here is CASSLVREQSEQYF. CDR3 nucleotides: TGTGCCAGCAGTTTGGTCAGGGAGCAGAGCGAGCAGTACTTC. J is TRBJ2-7 and V is TRBV27; D assignment may be TRBD1 or TRBD2 (5 bases each). Germline CDR1 and CDR2: MNHEY and SMNVEV (reference sequence). The CDR3 contains 14 residues. V was trimmed by 3 bases and J by 6 bases, leaving 15 bases between them.

The chain has TRBV12-3 or TRBV12-4 and TRBJ2-1; D is uncertain. The CDR3 spans 12 residues. Trimming removed 5 bases at V and 13 bases at J, with 15 bases between. CDR3 coding DNA: TGTGCCAGCAGTCCGTTAAGGGCGGCCCAGTTCTTC. It yields the protein CASSPLRAAQFF.

The chain recombines TRBV9 with TRBJ2-3; D not resolved. Trimming took 1 base from V and 4 from J, leaving 10 bases between them. Per the germline V gene, CDR1 is SGDLS and CDR2 is YYNGEE. The CDR3 totals 14 residues. The CDR3 reads CASSVSDDADTQYF. The CDR3 coding sequence is TGTGCCAGCAGCGTAAGTGACGACGCAGATACGCAGTATTTT.

The table lists this clonotype with a few counts. The CDR3 protein is CASLQGAGYGYTF. The CDR3 DNA follows: TGTGCCAGCCTCCAGGGGGCCGGCTATGGCTACACCTTC. The gene calls are TRBV10-3 and TRBJ1-2; 8 bases line up with TRBD1. The CDR3 is 13 amino acids. The V gene's germline CDR1 is ENHRY and CDR2 SYGVKD. Germline trimming cut 10 bases from V and 4 bases from J; bases unmatched to any gene: 8.

In this sample, this clonotype turned up a few times. This chain links TRBV28 with TRBJ2-1, with 9 positions matching TRBD2. Germline-derived CDR1 and CDR2 are MDHEN and SYDVKM. The CDR3 loop spans 15 amino acids. The V segment lost 6 bases and the J segment 5 bases; nucleotides outside the gene matches: 8. The CDR3 sequence: CASRNHGTSHNEQFF. The DNA of the CDR3 is TGTGCCAGCAGAAACCATGGGACTAGCCACAATGAGCAGTTCTTC. The variable domain in full, completed from reference TRBV28 and TRBJ2-1, reads DVKVTQSSRYLVKRTGEKVFLECVQDMDHENMFWYRQDPGLGLRLIYFSYDVKMKEKGDIPEGYSVSREKKERFSLILESASTNQTSMYLCASRNHGTSHNEQFFGPGTRLTVL.

This clonotype has only a few counts. V is TRBV18 and J is TRBJ2-1, with no clear D. V gave up 4 bases and J gave up 0 bases, with 22 bases separating them. Germline values: CDR1 KGHSH, CDR2 LQKENI. This CDR3 region has 19 residues. CDR3 sequence: CASSLNGQTSASSYNEQFF. CDR3 DNA sequence: TGTGCCAGCTCACTAAATGGTCAAACTTCCGCAAGCTCCTACAATGAGCAGTTCTTC.

This clonotype came up a few times. V usage is TRBV7-9 and J usage is TRBJ2-7; no definite D call. Germline CDR1 and CDR2: SEHNR and FQNEAQ (reference sequence). V lost 2 bases and J lost 2, with 10 bases in between. The CDR3 covers 14 residues. CDR3 loop: CASSLTGKAYEQYF. The CDR3 DNA sequence: TGTGCCAGCAGCTTAACTGGCAAGGCCTACGAGCAGTACTTC. Full variable domain (missing parts from reference TRBV7-9 and TRBJ2-7): DTGVSQNPRHKITKRGQNVTFRCDPISEHNRLYWYRQTLGQGPEFLTYFQNEAQLEKSRLLSDRFSAERPKGSFSTLEIQRTEQGDSAMYLCASSLTGKAYEQYFGPGTRLTVT.

CDR3 nucleotide sequence: TGCGCCAGCAGCTCGGGAGGTACGGAGACCCAGTACTTC. Translation gives CASSSGGTETQYF. The chain recombines TRBV5-1 with TRBJ2-5; 7 positions agree with TRBD2. V lost 3 bases and J lost 5; bases outside the gene matches: 4. Germline values: CDR1 SGHRS, CDR2 YFSETQ. CDR3 length: 13 residues.

The J gene is TRBJ2-1, the V gene TRBV3-1, with TRBD2 matching 11 bases. The CDR3 extends over 16 amino acids. The V and J ends lost 4 bases and 9 bases, in that order; junction bases with no gene match: 11. Germline V CDR1 and CDR2: LGHDT, YNNKEL (reference sequence). The CDR3 protein is CASSPRGTSGIREQFF. In DNA form, the CDR3 reads TGTGCCAGCAGCCCGAGGGGGACTAGCGGAATCCGTGAGCAGTTCTTC.

The rearrangement uses TRBV7-9 and TRBJ2-7, with a possible D match to TRBD1 (5 bases). This CDR3 spans 16 amino acids. Germline V gives CDR1 SEHNR, CDR2 FQNEAQ (reference sequence). Trimming cost V 1 base and J 6 bases, with 19 bases left between them. The CDR3 spells CASSLGVIIGAGEQYF. The CDR3 DNA is TGTGCCAGCAGCTTAGGGGTCATAATTGGGGCTGGCGAGCAGTACTTC.

This clonotype turned up a few times. The rearrangement joins TRBV20-1 to TRBJ2-7; 11 bases line up with TRBD2. The ends lost 0 bases at V and 4 bases at J; junction bases unmatched: 2. CDR1 and CDR2 from the germline V gene are DFQATT and SNEGSKA (reference sequence). This CDR3 comprises 14 residues. CDR3 in DNA: TGCAGTGCTAGAGACTCTAGCGGGAGGTACGAGCAGTACTTC. Its protein product is CSARDSSGRYEQYF.

To note about this clonotype: This may stem from a read error, because a much larger clone lies one nucleotide away. V usage is TRBV6-2 or TRBV6-3 and J usage is TRBJ2-5; D is unresolved. In germline, CDR1 is MNHEY, CDR2 SVGEGT. The CDR3 is made up of 12 amino acids. V lost 6 bases to trimming and J lost 3 bases, with 8 bases between them. CDR3 loop: CASRYHKETQYF. In DNA, the CDR3 is TGTGCCAGCAGGTACCATAAAGAGACCCAGTACTTC.

The sample holds many counts of this clonotype. The chain uses TRBV18 and TRBJ2-7; 11 bases match TRBD1. The length of the CDR3 is 14 residues. Germline CDR1 and CDR2: KGHSH and LQKENI. V dropped 8 bases and J dropped 2; count of bases not matched to a gene: 5. This CDR3 reads CASSPGQGAYEQYF. CDR3 nucleotides: TGTGCCAGCAGCCCGGGACAGGGGGCCTACGAGCAGTACTTC.

The chain employs TRBV5-4 and TRBJ2-3; 7 bases are a match to TRBD1. V shed 5 bases, J shed 5 bases, and the junction held 8 bases outside the gene matches. Germline CDR1 and CDR2: SGHNT and YYREEE (reference sequence). The CDR3 has 14 amino acids. The CDR3 bases are TGTGCCAGCAGAGAGACAGGGCTAGGAGATACGCAGTATTTT. Its protein product is CASRETGLGDTQYF. Variable domain in full (rest from reference TRBV5-4 and TRBJ2-3): ETGVTQSPTHLIKTRGQQVTLRCSSQSGHNTVSWYQQALGQGPQFIFQYYREEENGRGNFPPRFSGLQFPNYSSELNVNALELDDSALYLCASRETGLGDTQYFGPGTRLTVL.

In its sample, this clonotype was seen a few times. The rearrangement links TRBV7-2 to TRBJ1-6; tentative D call: TRBD1 (6 bases). Per germline, CDR1 SGHTA and CDR2 FQGNSA. The CDR3 consists of 15 residues. Trimming stripped 0 bases from V and 9 bases from J, with 12 bases between. The CDR3 DNA reads TGTGCCAGCAGCTTAGCGGGGGGCATAGGTTCACCCCTCCACTTT. Its translation: CASSLAGGIGSPLHF.

This clonotype was picked up a small number of times. At one boundary the junction diverges from the germline segment, which might be a read error. The rearrangement links TRBV6-6 to TRBJ1-1, with 8 positions matching TRBD1. Germline V lookup: CDR1 MNHNY, CDR2 SVGAGI (reference sequence). There are 12 residues in the CDR3. In nucleotides, the CDR3 is TGTGCCAGCAGTTTAACAGGGGGGGAAGCTCTCTTT. Encoded protein: CASSLTGGEALF.

This clonotype was picked up many times. In DNA, the CDR3 is TGCGCCAGCAGCCAAGCGAGCGGAGACCCCTACGAGCAGTACTTC. This codes for CASSQASGDPYEQYF. The chain recombines TRBV4-1 with TRBJ2-7; D might be TRBD2 (5 bases). V was clipped by 1 base and J by 2 bases, with 12 bases between them. Germline V CDR1 and CDR2: MGHRA, YSYEKL. The CDR3 extends over 15 amino acids.

The CDR3 sequence is CAITYGAEFTDTQYF. The DNA of the CDR3 is TGTGCCATCACATACGGGGCGGAATTCACAGATACGCAGTATTTT. J is TRBJ2-3 and V is TRBV6-5; perhaps D is TRBD1 or TRBD2 (5 bases each). This CDR3 comprises 15 residues. Looked up from germline, CDR1 is MNHEY and CDR2 is SVGAGI. The V end was cut by 10 bases, the J end by 2 bases, with 19 bases between.

J is TRBJ2-7 and V is TRBV20-1, with a tentative D call TRBD2 (6 bases). Germline CDR1 reads DFQATT; CDR2 reads SNEGSKA (reference sequence). Trimming cost V 2 bases and J 5 bases, with 10 bases left between them. The CDR3 totals 12 residues. The CDR3 DNA follows: TGCAGTGCTAGAAGGGCTAGCGACGAGCAGTACTTC. This encodes CSARRASDEQYF.